The 26 T cell receptor beta chains below come from one sample, sequenced in a study of blood T cell repertoires in COVID-19. The data were produced by immunoSEQ multiplex PCR, yet TCRdb's version contains in-frame clones alone and is incomplete. The sample consists of tens of thousands of clones, just under 75% of them appearing once. Sequenced material: peripheral blood. These receptors all stem from an older woman with COVID-19, enrolled during active disease.

The CDR3 reads CATSSDRYGYTF. CDR3 sequence (DNA): TGTGCCACCAGCAGCGACAGATATGGCTACACCTTC. The V and J genes are TRBV15 and TRBJ1-2; possible D gene TRBD1, 5 bases. The CDR3 is made up of 12 amino acids. CDR1 is LNHNV and CDR2 is YYDKDF in the germline V gene (reference sequence). Trimming removed 3 bases at V and 5 bases at J, with 7 bases between.

The CDR3 DNA reads as TGTGCCAGCAGCTTGGCCGGAGGGGATCTGGGCTACACCTTC. Its translation is CASSLAGGDLGYTF. This rearrangement joins TRBV5-5 to TRBJ1-2, with D perhaps TRBD1 (5 bases). Trimming took off 0 bases at V and 8 bases at J, with 14 bases between the two ends. This CDR3 is 14 amino acids long. CDR1 and CDR2 (germline): SGHKS, YYEKEE (reference sequence).

The chain carries TRBV21-1 and TRBJ2-3; no check of the table's D call, TRBD2, against the DNA was made. TRBV21-1 is annotated as a pseudogene. CDR3 length: 21 residues. CDR3 in DNA: TGTGCCAGCAGCCCCTGGCTCAGCGGGGGGCACCATCAATCTAGCACAGATACGCAGTATTTT. It translates to CASSPWLSGGHHQSSTDTQYF.

This clone was detected a few times. The chain carries TRBV6-6 and TRBJ1-2; no reliable D call. V shed 11 bases and J shed 2 bases, with 9 bases lying between them. The CDR3 sequence is 11 residues long. From germline, CDR1 is MNHNY and CDR2 SVGAGI (reference sequence). CDR3 nucleotide sequence: TGTGCCCACGGGAACAACTATGGCTACACCTTC. Translated: CAHGNNYGYTF.

The V gene is TRBV12-5, the J gene TRBJ2-2, with D unresolved. This CDR3 comprises 18 residues. Germline CDR1 reads LGHNT; CDR2 reads FRNRAP. The V end lost 6 bases, the J end lost 7 bases, and 27 bases lay between the germline ends. Here the CDR3 DNA reads TGTGCTAGTGGGAGGCCGCCAAGGCTTGATAGGAGTCGCGGGGAGCTGTTTTTT. Translating it yields CASGRPPRLDRSRGELFF. Based on the CDR3 plus reference TRBV12-5 and TRBJ2-2, the full variable domain is DARVTQTPRHKVTEMGQEVTMRCQPILGHNTVFWYRQTMMQGLELLAYFRNRAPLDDSGMPKDRFSAEMPDATLATLKIQPSEPRDSAVYFCASGRPPRLDRSRGELFFGEGSRLTVL.

V and J are TRBV5-1 and TRBJ2-6; D gene unclear. The V gene lost 1 base and the J gene lost 9 bases, with 5 bases spanning the gap. This CDR3 spans 12 amino acids. Looked up from germline, CDR1 is SGHRS and CDR2 is YFSETQ. CDR3 DNA: TGCGCCAGCAGCTTGACAGACAACGTCCTGACTTTC. This codes for CASSLTDNVLTF.

This clone came up a few times. The chain recombines TRBV27 with TRBJ2-3; TRBD2 agrees at 12 bases. Looked up from germline, CDR1 is MNHEY and CDR2 is SMNVEV (reference sequence). The CDR3 has 13 amino acids. V dropped 10 bases and J dropped 4; count of bases not matched to a gene: 3. CDR3: CATTSGRSDTQYF. CDR3 DNA sequence: TGTGCCACCACTAGCGGGAGGTCAGATACGCAGTATTTT.

The chain uses TRBV12-3 or TRBV12-4 and TRBJ1-4; D is ambiguous. V lost 6 bases to trimming and J lost 5 bases, with 4 bases between them. The CDR3 totals 11 residues. The CDR3: CASSLNEKLFF. The CDR3 nucleotides are TGTGCCAGCAGCCTGAATGAAAAACTGTTTTTT.

This clone was counted between two and nine times. V and J are TRBV11-2 and TRBJ2-1; maybe TRBD2 (5 bases). Trimming took off 3 bases at V and 5 bases at J, with 8 bases between the two ends. This CDR3 spans 13 amino acids. Germline CDR1 and CDR2: SGHAT and FQNNGV. The CDR3 loop reads CASSFTRDNEQFF. Here the CDR3 DNA reads TGTGCCAGCAGCTTCACTAGGGACAATGAGCAGTTCTTC. Variable domain in full (rest from reference TRBV11-2 and TRBJ2-1): EAGVAQSPRYKIIEKRQSVAFWCNPISGHATLYWYQQILGQGPKLLIQFQNNGVVDDSQLPKDRFSAERLKGVDSTLKIQPAKLEDSAVYLCASSFTRDNEQFFGPGTRLTVL.

This chain uses TRBV6-5 with TRBJ1-6; maybe TRBD1 (6 bases). Germline assignment: CDR1 MNHEY and CDR2 SVGAGI. The V end was cut by 7 bases, the J end by 10 bases, with 11 bases between. CDR3 length: 12 amino acids. The CDR3 bases are TGTGCCAGCACTACAGGGATCTCACCCCTCCACTTT. Amino acids: CASTTGISPLHF.

The J gene is TRBJ1-3, the V gene TRBV4-1, with a tentative D call TRBD1 (5 bases). The ends were cut back, 1 base at V and 0 bases at J, with 19 bases in the middle. Germline V gene data show CDR1 as MGHRA and CDR2 as YSYEKL. This CDR3 is built from 19 residues. This chain's CDR3 is CASSQVGTGGRISGNTIYF. CDR3 bases: TGCGCCAGCAGCCAAGTTGGGACTGGGGGACGGATCTCTGGAAACACCATATATTTT.

The chain couples TRBV5-6 to TRBJ2-5; 7 bases fit TRBD1. Looked up from germline, CDR1 is SGHDT and CDR2 is YYEEEE. Germline trimming cut 2 bases from V and 5 bases from J; bases unmatched to any gene: 6. The CDR3 totals 14 residues. The CDR3 DNA is TGTGCCAGCAGCTTCTCTACAGGGGCGGAGACCCAGTACTTC. Its protein product is CASSFSTGAETQYF.

The chain joins TRBV27 to TRBJ1-4, with TRBD1 as a possible D gene (6 bases). In germline, CDR1 is MNHEY, CDR2 SMNVEV (reference sequence). The CDR3 contains 18 residues. Trimming removed 8 bases at V and 5 bases at J, with 27 bases between. This CDR3 is CASPPDTRGRAGNEKLFF. CDR3 nucleotide sequence: TGTGCCAGCCCTCCCGATACACGGGGGCGAGCGGGAAATGAAAAACTGTTTTTT.

The rearrangement links TRBV7-8 to TRBJ1-1, with 12 positions matching TRBD1. Germline-derived CDR1 and CDR2 are SGHVS and FQNEAQ. This CDR3 contains 15 residues. With V trimmed by 5 bases and J by 3 bases, 4 bases remained unmatched. The DNA for the CDR3 is TGTGCCAGCAGCAGGGGACAGGGGGCTGACACTGAAGCTTTCTTT. Residues: CASSRGQGADTEAFF.

This clone was detected once. The chain has TRBV19 and TRBJ2-3, with 11 bases fitting TRBD2. Per germline, CDR1 LNHDA and CDR2 SQIVND (reference sequence). J was trimmed by 3 bases and V by 4 bases; bases with no gene match: 6. The CDR3 covers 16 residues. This chain's CDR3 is CASSTRLAGKTDTQYF. CDR3 nucleotides: TGTGCCAGTAGTACCCGACTAGCGGGGAAAACAGATACGCAGTATTTT.

The V call is TRBV5-1, the J call TRBJ2-1, with 10 positions matching TRBD1. The germline V gene has CDR1 SGHRS and CDR2 YFSETQ. This CDR3 is built from 16 residues. J was trimmed by 3 bases and V by 4 bases; bases with no gene match: 7. The CDR3: CASSHRQGAVYNEQFF. The CDR3 DNA sequence: TGCGCCAGCAGCCACAGACAGGGGGCCGTCTACAATGAGCAGTTCTTC.

This clone showed up just a few times. This chain links TRBV5-1 with TRBJ2-7; 8 bases are a match to TRBD2. In germline, CDR1 is SGHRS, CDR2 YFSETQ. With V trimmed by 4 bases and J by 13 bases, 7 bases remained unmatched. The CDR3 length is 11 residues. The CDR3 coding sequence is TGCGCCAGCAGCCCCCGGGGGGGCCCCTACTTC. It codes for CASSPRGGPYF.

The rearrangement links TRBV5-6 to TRBJ1-2; 7 bases align to TRBD1. J gave up 5 bases and V 4 bases, and 14 bases lay outside the gene matches. Germline CDR1 reads SGHDT; CDR2 reads YYEEEE. The CDR3 has 16 amino acids. CDR3 in amino acids: CASSTTMGQSRYGYTF. The CDR3 DNA reads as TGTGCCAGCAGCACCACAATGGGACAGAGCAGATATGGCTACACCTTC.

This rearrangement joins TRBV27 to TRBJ1-5; D not resolved. V lost 5 bases, J lost 7 bases, and 15 bases lay in between. The CDR3 is 14 amino acids. Per the germline V gene, CDR1 is MNHEY and CDR2 is SMNVEV (reference sequence). CDR3 protein: CASSKRGSGQPQHF. CDR3 sequence (DNA): TGTGCCAGCAGTAAACGCGGGTCTGGACAGCCCCAGCATTTT.

The chain has TRBV25-1 and TRBJ2-5, with 8 bases aligning to TRBD1. V gave up 4 bases and J gave up 4 bases; unmatched junction bases: 8. The CDR3 consists of 15 residues. CDR1 MGHDK and CDR2 SYGVNS come from the germline V gene. The CDR3 here is CASSGLDQGAETQYF. The CDR3 DNA is TGTGCCAGCAGTGGATTGGACCAGGGGGCAGAGACCCAGTACTTC.

The chain combines TRBV15 with TRBJ2-1; unclear D gene. Looked up from germline, CDR1 is LNHNV and CDR2 is YYDKDF (reference sequence). The CDR3 runs 12 residues. V was cut by 2 bases and J by 5 bases, with 4 bases left in between. Written as DNA, the CDR3 is TGTGCCACCAGCAGACTAGACAATGAGCAGTTCTTC. Amino acid sequence: CATSRLDNEQFF.

This chain joins TRBV10-3 and TRBJ1-1; D is ambiguous. This CDR3 spans 11 amino acids. Germline assignment: CDR1 ENHRY and CDR2 SYGVKD. Trimming cost V 2 bases and J 5 bases, with 3 bases left between them. CDR3 DNA: TGTGCCATCAGTGAGCGTACTGAAGCTTTCTTT. The encoded protein is CAISERTEAFF.

V and J are TRBV4-1 and TRBJ2-5, with TRBD2 identical over 11 bases. This CDR3 has 16 residues. Germline V gene lookup returns CDR1 MGHRA and CDR2 YSYEKL. Germline trimming cut 1 base from V and 5 bases from J; bases unmatched to any gene: 6. The CDR3 reads CASSQGLAGWGETQYF. In nucleotides, the CDR3 is TGCGCCAGCAGCCAAGGACTAGCGGGATGGGGGGAGACCCAGTACTTC.

The gene calls are TRBV6-1 and TRBJ1-5; D gene unclear. V lost 3 bases and J 5 bases, leaving 8 bases between the germline ends. This CDR3 region has 13 residues. Germline V gene sequence: CDR1 MNHNS, CDR2 SASEGT. CDR3 bases: TGTGCCAGCAGTGAGGTGTCAGATCAGCCCCAGCATTTT. Its translation is CASSEVSDQPQHF.

V usage is TRBV7-9 and J usage is TRBJ1-6; no definite D call. In germline, CDR1 is SEHNR, CDR2 FQNEAQ (reference sequence). The V and J ends lost 3 bases and 8 bases respectively, with 8 bases between them. There are 13 residues in the CDR3. The CDR3 DNA reads TGTGCCAGCAGCTTTACTATGGATTCACCCCTCCACTTT. The encoded protein is CASSFTMDSPLHF.

This chain links TRBV12-3 or TRBV12-4 with TRBJ1-4; D is ambiguous. This CDR3 has 11 amino acids. Trimming pared 6 bases from V and 5 bases from J, leaving 4 bases between. The CDR3 DNA is TGTGCCAGCAGCTCCAATGAAAAACTGTTTTTT. This translates into CASSSNEKLFF.